This entry describes one T cell receptor (beta chain). Antigen unknown. Germline assignment: CDR1 SEHNR and CDR2 FQNEAQ (reference sequence). The CDR3 covers 14 residues. Trimming left V 5 bases short and J 1 base short, with 11 bases between. Sequencing was at deep level. The data were produced by immunoSEQ multiplex PCR, yet TCRdb's version contains in-frame clones alone and is incomplete. This sample yields about 1,500,000 clones, of which more than 95% are seen a single time; roughly 1.1% belongs to the top ten. This specimen belongs to a study of shared clonotypes between healthy human individuals. Overall study results and limits: Sorted-subset sequencing, rarefaction showed, was incomplete despite large depth. Shared clonotypes across all four donors exceeded non-shared ones in generation probability.

All of the donors resided in Nashville, Tennessee, and each was a Caucasian adult. V and J are TRBV7-9 and TRBJ2-5; possibly TRBD2 for D (5 bases). The sequenced sample was naive CD4+ T cells sorted from blood. The subset was: CD45RA+ positively selected. This clonotype originated in a man aged 30 to 45 in good health. The CDR3 sequence is CASSPKRAQETQYF. The CDR3 DNA follows: TGTGCCAGCAGCCCAAAGAGGGCCCAAGAGACCCAGTACTTC.